Shown below are 24 T cell receptor beta chains from a single sample sequenced in a study of blood T cell repertoires in COVID-19. Assay used: immunoSEQ multiplex PCR; TCRdb lists only in-frame clones, some missing. This table has around 310,000 clones, 70% to 90% appearing once. Sequencing was performed on peripheral blood. The source is a woman aged 50 to 60 with active or convalescent COVID-19.

The chain carries TRBV3-1 (or the pseudogene TRBV3-2) and TRBJ1-2; TRBD1 might be the D (6 bases). The germline CDR1 and CDR2 sequences are LGHDT and YNNKEL (reference sequence). The CDR3 sequence is 16 residues long. The ends were cut back, 0 bases at V and 6 bases at J, with 17 bases in the middle. The CDR3 bases are TGTGCCAGCAGCCAAGAAGGGAGCGGGGGGCGCGATGGCTACACCTTC. Translated, it gives CASSQEGSGGRDGYTF.

The chain links TRBV2 to TRBJ1-1; 9 nucleotides match TRBD1. The CDR3 has 14 residues. V shed 10 bases, J shed 4 bases, and the junction held 10 bases outside the gene matches. CDR1 SNHLY and CDR2 FYNNEI come from the germline V gene. The chain's CDR3 is CAKRATGGTTEAFF. The CDR3 DNA is TGTGCCAAGAGAGCGACAGGGGGGACCACTGAAGCTTTCTTT.

The chain recombines TRBV9 with TRBJ1-2; D is ambiguous. The germline V gene has CDR1 SGDLS and CDR2 YYNGEE. The V gene lost 3 bases and the J gene lost 7 bases, with 16 bases spanning the gap. This CDR3 region has 14 residues. CDR3 amino acids: CASSAGWEDSGYTF. CDR3 DNA: TGTGCCAGCAGCGCGGGATGGGAAGACTCTGGCTACACCTTC. Variable domain in full (rest from reference TRBV9 and TRBJ1-2): DSGVTQTPKHLITATGQRVTLRCSPRSGDLSVYWYQQSLDQGLQFLIQYYNGEERAKGNILERFSAQQFPDLHSELNLSSLELGDSALYFCASSAGWEDSGYTFGSGTRLTVV.

The chain joins TRBV28 to TRBJ1-1, with D unclear. V lost 3 bases and J lost 1, with 9 bases in between. Germline CDR1 MDHEN, CDR2 SYDVKM. CDR3 length equals 14 residues. The DNA for the CDR3 is TGTGCCAGCAGTTTGGTCGCAGAGAACACTGAAGCTTTCTTT. Encoded protein: CASSLVAENTEAFF.

This clone was observed a handful of times. The chain has TRBV18 and TRBJ1-4; no reliable D call. The CDR3 is 13 amino acids. The V end lost 0 bases, the J end lost 10 bases, and 9 bases lay between the germline ends. Germline CDR1 reads KGHSH; CDR2 reads LQKENI. CDR3 region: CASSPPMSGKLFF. CDR3 sequence (DNA): TGTGCCAGCTCACCACCGATGAGTGGAAAACTGTTTTTT.

Of note for this clone: Other DNA sequences in the same sample also yield this CDR3. The rearrangement joins TRBV30 to TRBJ2-1; D possibly corresponds to TRBD1 (6 bases). Germline lookup yields CDR1 GTSNPN and CDR2 SVGIG (reference sequence). The CDR3 is 11 amino acids. V lost 3 bases, J lost 7 bases, and 7 bases lay in between. The CDR3 loop is CAWSRGNEQFF. The CDR3 nucleotides are TGTGCCTGGAGCAGGGGAAATGAGCAGTTCTTC.

The chain links TRBV18 to TRBJ2-7; TRBD2 matches at 8 bases. V lost 6 bases, J lost 4 bases, and 5 bases stayed unmatched. Germline V gives CDR1 KGHSH, CDR2 LQKENI. CDR3 length: 13 residues. CDR3 amino acids: CASSLTSDYEQYF. CDR3 in DNA: TGTGCCAGCTCCCTGACTAGCGATTACGAGCAGTACTTC.

The chain uses TRBV7-2 and TRBJ2-2; 13 nucleotides match TRBD2. J lost 6 bases, V lost 1 base, and 11 bases had no gene match. CDR3 length: 19 residues. Per germline, CDR1 SGHTA and CDR2 FQGNSA. CDR3 in amino acids: CASSLGTSGGPVSAGELFF. CDR3 DNA: TGTGCCAGCAGCTTAGGGACTAGCGGGGGCCCCGTCTCCGCCGGGGAGCTGTTTTTT.

The CDR3 DNA reads TGTGCCAGCTCCGCCAGGGGGTATGGCTACACCTTC. It is translated as CASSARGYGYTF. V is TRBV28 and J is TRBJ1-2, with TRBD1 identical over 7 bases. Unmatched junction bases numbered 5, after V lost 8 bases and J lost 5 bases. This CDR3 is 12 amino acids long. The germline gives CDR1 MDHEN, CDR2 SYDVKM.

J is TRBJ2-1 and V is TRBV25-1; TRBD1 aligns across 11 bases. Germline assignment: CDR1 MGHDK and CDR2 SYGVNS. This CDR3 is 15 amino acids long. V gave up 7 bases and J gave up 10 bases; unmatched junction bases: 12. The DNA for the CDR3 is TGTGCCAGCACCCAATCGGGGACAGGGGGAAAGGAGCAGTTCTTC. Translation gives CASTQSGTGGKEQFF.

The J gene is TRBJ1-5, the V gene TRBV10-3; 8 nucleotides line up with TRBD1. Germline assignment: CDR1 ENHRY and CDR2 SYGVKD. V shed 7 bases, J shed 5 bases, and the junction held 4 bases outside the gene matches. This CDR3 contains 13 residues. As DNA, the CDR3 is TGTGCCATCACGGGACAGGTTGATCAGCCCCAGCATTTT. Translation gives CAITGQVDQPQHF.

This clone was detected only once. The chain is built from TRBV12-3 or TRBV12-4 and TRBJ2-7; D is uncertain. CDR3 length equals 11 residues. V was shortened by 2 bases and J by 5 bases, with 4 bases between the two germline ends. The CDR3 sequence: CASSLTDEQYF. The CDR3 DNA is TGTGCCAGCAGTTTAACGGACGAGCAGTACTTC.

The chain couples TRBV5-4 to TRBJ2-5, with TRBD2 matching over 12 bases. Germline loops: CDR1 SGHNT, CDR2 YYREEE (reference sequence). J lost 7 bases, V lost 4 bases, and 8 bases had no gene match. The CDR3 contains 15 residues. The CDR3 spells CASSRLAGAETTQYF. The CDR3 DNA reads as TGTGCCAGCAGCCGACTAGCGGGGGCCGAGACGACCCAGTACTTC.

The V call is TRBV5-1, the J call TRBJ2-1; TRBD2 matches at 12 bases. The junction had 3 bases not matched to a gene; V was cut back by 0 bases and J by 8 bases. The CDR3 length is 15 residues. Germline lookup yields CDR1 SGHRS and CDR2 YFSETQ. The CDR3 here is CASSLELAGGYEQFF. The CDR3 DNA reads as TGCGCCAGCAGCTTGGAGCTAGCGGGAGGGTATGAGCAGTTCTTC.

The chain is built from TRBV5-1 and TRBJ2-5; D might be TRBD2 (7 bases). The CDR3 extends over 13 amino acids. Germline V gene lookup returns CDR1 SGHRS and CDR2 YFSETQ. The ends were cut back, 3 bases at V and 4 bases at J, with 10 bases in the middle. The DNA of the CDR3 is TGCGCCAGCAGCTGGGGGGGCAGAGAGACCCAGTACTTC. Amino acid sequence: CASSWGGRETQYF.

The chain uses TRBV18 and TRBJ1-6, with D possibly being TRBD1 (6 bases). Trimming shortened V by 1 base and J by 0 bases, and 10 bases separated the two germline ends. The V gene's germline CDR1 is KGHSH and CDR2 LQKENI. The CDR3 is 17 residues long. CDR3 bases: TGTGCCAGCTCACCACAGCAGGGGAGCTCCTATAATTCACCCCTCCACTTT. It yields the protein CASSPQQGSSYNSPLHF.

The rearrangement joins TRBV19 to TRBJ2-7; D might be TRBD2 (6 bases). The V end was cut by 3 bases, the J end by 4 bases, with 10 bases between. Looked up from germline, CDR1 is LNHDA and CDR2 is SQIVND (reference sequence). This CDR3 comprises 13 residues. CDR3 nucleotides: TGTGCCAGTAGTATGGGGGGTGAATACGAGCAGTACTTC. It codes for CASSMGGEYEQYF.

This chain links TRBV3-1 (or the pseudogene TRBV3-2) with TRBJ2-7, with D unclear. V dropped 4 bases and J dropped 3 bases, with 7 bases sitting between them. Germline-derived CDR1 and CDR2 are LGHDT and YNNKEL (reference sequence). The CDR3 is 12 amino acids. Here the CDR3 DNA reads TGTGCCAGCAGCCGACTGAACTACGAGCAGTACTTC. It specifies CASSRLNYEQYF.

This clone was detected a few times. The chain recombines TRBV19 with TRBJ1-1, with 11 nucleotides matching TRBD1. Per the germline V gene, CDR1 is LNHDA and CDR2 is SQIVND (reference sequence). This CDR3 contains 14 residues. With V trimmed by 3 bases and J by 7 bases, 4 bases remained unmatched. CDR3 sequence reads: CASSIRGQGGEAFF. In DNA, the CDR3 is TGTGCCAGTAGTATTCGGGGACAGGGGGGTGAAGCTTTCTTT. Together with reference TRBV19 and TRBJ1-1, the CDR3 gives the full variable domain: DGGITQSPKYLFRKEGQNVTLSCEQNLNHDAMYWYRQDPGQGLRLIYYSQIVNDFQKGDIAEGYSVSREKKESFPLTVTSAQKNPTAFYLCASSIRGQGGEAFFGQGTRLTVV.

The CDR3 region is CASSQDMAGANQPQHF. The CDR3 DNA reads TGTGCCAGCAGCCAAGATATGGCAGGGGCTAATCAGCCCCAGCATTTT. The chain joins TRBV4-2 to TRBJ1-5; maybe TRBD1 (6 bases). From germline, CDR1 is LGHNA and CDR2 YNFKEQ. Between the trimmed V and J ends, which lost 0 bases and 4 bases, there was a span of 13 bases. The CDR3 extends over 16 amino acids.

This clone was seen more than once but under ten times. The V and J genes are TRBV10-3 and TRBJ2-7; D may be TRBD1 (5 bases). Germline CDR1 and CDR2: ENHRY and SYGVKD. This CDR3 region has 14 residues. Trimming cost V 4 bases and J 4 bases, with 14 bases left between them. CDR3 nucleotide sequence: TGTGCCATCAGTGTCACACCCCAGGGTTACGAGCAGTACTTC. This translates into CAISVTPQGYEQYF.

The chain is built from TRBV7-3 and TRBJ2-1; D possibly corresponds to TRBD2 (6 bases). The V gene lost 5 bases and the J gene lost 4 bases, with 15 bases spanning the gap. Germline V gene data show CDR1 as SGHTA and CDR2 as FQGTGA. The CDR3 has 15 residues. CDR3: CASSPRQGGYNEQFF. CDR3 sequence (DNA): TGTGCCAGCAGCCCCCGGCAGGGAGGTTACAATGAGCAGTTCTTC.

This chain joins TRBV29-1 and TRBJ1-4; 9 bases are a match to TRBD1. The CDR3 is 17 amino acids. V shed 5 bases, J shed 0 bases, and the junction held 10 bases outside the gene matches. The germline V gene has CDR1 SQVTM and CDR2 ANQGSEA. The CDR3 coding sequence is TGCAGCGTTCGCTTCGGGACAGGGACTTCAACTAATGAAAAACTGTTTTTT. Translation gives CSVRFGTGTSTNEKLFF.

The CDR3 reads CASSLGVRAEFSSPLHF. The CDR3 region has the DNA TGTGCCAGCAGCTTAGGCGTCAGGGCTGAGTTTAGTTCACCCCTCCACTTT. The chain joins TRBV7-2 to TRBJ1-6; D might be TRBD1 (5 bases). Trimming removed 1 base at V and 9 bases at J, with 19 bases between. CDR3 length equals 17 residues. CDR1 is SGHTA and CDR2 is FQGNSA in the germline V gene.